This TCR beta chain was observed in a study of T-cell memory formation after mild COVID-19. TCRdb recomputed calls from the 5' RACE reads with MiXCR, one row per CDR3 protein. The table shows fewer than 500,000 distinct CDR3 sequences, with 20% to 25% occurring only once. Trimming removed 8 bases at V and 0 bases at J, with 13 bases between. Per germline, CDR1 SQVTM and CDR2 ANQGSEA. This CDR3 has 13 amino acids. General study points: Later expanders leaned CD4+, whereas day 15 to 85 contracting clones were balanced CD4/CD8. Contracting CD8+ clones were enriched in EMRA, CD4+ mainly in CM and EM. Whether day 37 second-wave clones are SARS-CoV-2-specific was not confirmed. The study detected some responding clones in pre-infection memory, suggesting cross-reactive memory joined.

As concerns this clonotype: Its antigen is not identified.

The chain uses TRBV29-1 and TRBJ1-1, with a possible D match to TRBD1 (6 bases). The material sequenced was PBMCs or a T cell subset sorted from them (not recorded which). The source is an adult woman who had mild COVID-19 (a few samples of this study predate the infection). Cell type and time point are not known. Here the CDR3 DNA reads TGCAGCTCGGGGGGGCCCATGAACACTGAAGCTTTCTTT. This gives the protein CSSGGPMNTEAFF.